The clone carrying this TCR beta chain has just a few counts. The sample originates from a study of T cells after yellow fever vaccination. The CDR3 sequence is 13 residues long. Germline V lookup: CDR1 SGHRS, CDR2 YFSETQ. Trimming left V 4 bases short and J 7 bases short, with 11 bases between. From the 5' RACE reads, TCRdb called clonotypes with MiXCR, one entry per CDR3 protein. This sample carries about 140,000 distinct CDR3 sequences, more than 6% of them seen once, and the ten largest clones take approximately 0.67%. This TCR was sampled from a man in his thirties or forties who received the YFV17D yellow fever vaccine. This chain connects TRBV5-1 to TRBJ2-2; D is possibly TRBD1 (5 bases). Sequenced material: CD4+ T cells sorted from PBMCs, taken 5 days after the yellow fever booster vaccination. The CDR3 protein is CASSGALGGELFF. CDR3 bases: TGCGCCAGCAGCGGGGCCTTGGGCGGGGAGCTGTTTTTT.